A selection of T cell receptor beta chains follows, all from one sample in a study of blood T cell repertoires in COVID-19. Some clones are missing from TCRdb's copy, which holds only in-frame ones; the method was immunoSEQ multiplex PCR. The table records 200,000 to 300,000 clones, roughly 80% of them present only once. The sequencing sample was made of peripheral blood. These receptors all stem from an elderly man with acute or convalescent COVID-19. Each CDR3 is given with its conserved first and last residue. The order of the fields is V gene, J gene, CDR3 protein.

TRBV18	TRBJ2-7	CASSLGLFGEQYF
TRBV18	TRBJ2-1	CASSPSYYMNEQFF
TRBV5-8	TRBJ1-2	CASSPRDSEGSIYGYTF
TRBV12-3/TRBV12-4	TRBJ1-6	CASSLRNSPLHF
TRBV5-6	TRBJ2-7	CASSLSGYEQYF
TRBV6-2/TRBV6-3	TRBJ2-7	CASSYSGGFTYEQYF
TRBV30	TRBJ2-1	CAWSVTSGHLEQFF
TRBV5-6	TRBJ1-2	CASSFDRARYGYTF
TRBV18	TRBJ1-2	CASSPNNYGYTF
TRBV11-3	TRBJ2-1	CASSSGRGRERNEQFF
TRBV18	TRBJ1-6	CASSLSGGPSNNSPLHF
TRBV24-1	TRBJ2-3	CATSDPPGQGVSTDTQYF
TRBV10-3	TRBJ2-1	CAIRGTSGTNEQFF
TRBV6-5	TRBJ1-5	CASRPGQSNQPQHF
TRBV2	TRBJ1-3	CASTPGQGAGGNTIYF
TRBV27	TRBJ2-7	CASSYITSGREYEQYF
TRBV6-1	TRBJ2-2	CASTPSGITGELFF
TRBV7-8	TRBJ2-5	CASRPIRLAGGLQETQYF
TRBV24-1	TRBJ2-7	CATSDFPGDSLYEQYF
TRBV5-4	TRBJ2-3	CASSLVGDWADTQYF
TRBV11-1	TRBJ1-2	CASSSATGDDGYTF
TRBV5-1	TRBJ2-7	CASTWDSPKYEQYF
TRBV5-1	TRBJ2-1	CASSASGARYNEQFF
TRBV29-1	TRBJ2-7	CSAGTGTDYEQYF
TRBV7-9	TRBJ2-1	CASSSTSGRVPEQFF
TRBV15	TRBJ1-2	CATMNRVNGYTF
TRBV2	TRBJ1-2	CASRNYGYTF
TRBV18	TRBJ1-4	CASSLQGYPNEKLFF
TRBV5-1	TRBJ1-2	CASSSLTGNYGYTF
TRBV7-9	TRBJ1-1	CASSLSQNTEAFF
TRBV7-8	TRBJ1-5	CASSFMVQGGQPQHF
TRBV12-3/TRBV12-4	TRBJ1-2	CASSFGNNYGYTF
TRBV24-1	TRBJ1-2	CATSDEVGYGYTF
TRBV19	TRBJ1-5	CASSVQDRGRNQPQHF
TRBV27	TRBJ2-3	CASSLRGLSTDTQYF
TRBV3-1/TRBV3-2	TRBJ2-7	CASSQLDWYGTYEQYF
TRBV6-5	TRBJ2-5	CASSYSGQGVGETQYF
TRBV5-4	TRBJ2-3	CASSRGQGGDTQYF
TRBV5-4	TRBJ2-4	CASSLLDRGGTKNIQYF
TRBV20-1	TRBJ1-2	CSASGGANYGYTF
TRBV28	TRBJ1-2	CASSLVQGNYGYTF
TRBV6-5	TRBJ1-2	CASSLTGGYGYTF
TRBV19	TRBJ2-3	CASSKKGQGRDTQYF
TRBV4-1	TRBJ2-3	CASSQEQGLLTDTQYF
TRBV7-2	TRBJ1-3	CASSSRVVLSGNTIYF
TRBV7-8	TRBJ1-3	CASSFLPGGGNTIYF
TRBV19	TRBJ2-1	CASSIGLAAYNEQFF
TRBV6-5	TRBJ2-3	CASSSPGQGTDTQYF
TRBV18	TRBJ2-3	CASSPRTYTDTQYF
TRBV4-2	TRBJ1-1	CASSQDGRTGAEAFF
TRBV28	TRBJ2-2	CASYQENTGELFF
TRBV2	TRBJ1-6	CASRPRGVYNSPLHF
TRBV5-1	TRBJ2-2	CASSLQGAGTGELFF
TRBV12-3/TRBV12-4	TRBJ2-7	CASTRGTEQYF
TRBV6-5	TRBJ2-7	CASSRTAYEQYF
TRBV5-4	TRBJ2-7	CASSFLDRGYEQYF
TRBV18	TRBJ2-1	CASSPEHSYNEQFF
TRBV9	TRBJ1-2	CASSADKNYGYTF
TRBV28	TRBJ1-5	CASSLWRGGSNQPQHF
TRBV19	TRBJ1-1	CASIPRGLVGTEAFF